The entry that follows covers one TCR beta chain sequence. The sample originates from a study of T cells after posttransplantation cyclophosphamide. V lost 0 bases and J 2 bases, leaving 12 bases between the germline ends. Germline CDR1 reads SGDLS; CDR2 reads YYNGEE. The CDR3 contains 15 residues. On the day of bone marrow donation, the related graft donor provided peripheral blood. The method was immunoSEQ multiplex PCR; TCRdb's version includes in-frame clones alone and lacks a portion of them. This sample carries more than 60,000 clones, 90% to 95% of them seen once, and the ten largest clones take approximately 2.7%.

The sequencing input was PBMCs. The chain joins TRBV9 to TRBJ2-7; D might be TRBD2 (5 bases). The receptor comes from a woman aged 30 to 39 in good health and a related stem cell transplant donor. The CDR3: CASSVAPGLTYEQYF. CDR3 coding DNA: TGTGCCAGCAGCGTAGCCCCGGGGTTGACCTACGAGCAGTACTTC.